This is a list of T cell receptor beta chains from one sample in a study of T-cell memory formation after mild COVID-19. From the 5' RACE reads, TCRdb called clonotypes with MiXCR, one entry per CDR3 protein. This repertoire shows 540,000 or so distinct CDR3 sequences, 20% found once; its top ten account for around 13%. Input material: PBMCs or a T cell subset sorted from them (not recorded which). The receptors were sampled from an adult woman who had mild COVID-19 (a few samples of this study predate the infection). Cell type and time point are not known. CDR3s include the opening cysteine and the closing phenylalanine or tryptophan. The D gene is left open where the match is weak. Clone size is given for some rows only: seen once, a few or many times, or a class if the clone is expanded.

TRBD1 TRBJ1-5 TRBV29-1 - CSVGGTANQPQHF TGCAGCGTTGGGGGGACAGCCAATCAGCCCCAGCATTTT
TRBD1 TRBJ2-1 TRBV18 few CASSGQGTYNEQFF TGTGCCAGCTCCGGACAGGGTACCTACAATGAGCAGTTCTTC
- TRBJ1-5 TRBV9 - CASSVDGGRSQPQHF TGTGCCAGCAGCGTAGATGGGGGGCGGTCTCAGCCCCAGCATTTT
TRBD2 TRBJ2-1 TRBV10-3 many CAIRPLAGGSYNEQFF TGTGCCATCAGACCCTTAGCGGGGGGGTCCTACAATGAGCAGTTCTTC
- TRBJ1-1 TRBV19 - CASGDRPTEAFF TGTGCCAGTGGAGACAGACCCACTGAAGCTTTCTTT
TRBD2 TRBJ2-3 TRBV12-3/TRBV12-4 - CASSSWREVSWYSDTQYF TGTGCCAGCAGTTCTTGGCGGGAGGTCAGTTGGTATTCAGATACGCAGTATTTT
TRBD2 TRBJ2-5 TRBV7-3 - CASSLNPSGRGETQYF TGTGCCAGCAGCTTAAACCCTAGCGGGAGGGGAGAGACCCAGTACTTC
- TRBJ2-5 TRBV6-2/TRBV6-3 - CASSYSIYGAQGTQYF TGTGCCAGCAGTTACTCGATCTACGGGGCCCAAGGGACCCAGTACTTC
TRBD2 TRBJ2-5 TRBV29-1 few CSVEGGGQETQYF TGCAGCGTTGAAGGCGGGGGGCAAGAGACCCAGTACTTC
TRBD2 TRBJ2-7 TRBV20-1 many CSARDYTSAAYEQYF TGCAGTGCTAGAGATTATACTAGCGCTGCTTACGAGCAGTACTTC
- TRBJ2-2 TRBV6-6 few CASRGGELFF TGTGCCAGCAGGGGCGGGGAGCTGTTTTTT
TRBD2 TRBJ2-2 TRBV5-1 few CASSTFGLAVNTGELFF TGCGCCAGCAGCACATTCGGACTAGCGGTGAACACCGGGGAGCTGTTTTTT
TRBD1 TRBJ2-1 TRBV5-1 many CASSDGTGVYNEQFF TGCGCCAGCAGCGACGGGACAGGGGTCTACAATGAGCAGTTCTTC
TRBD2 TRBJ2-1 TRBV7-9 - CASSFTSGRADRTNEQFF TGTGCCAGCAGCTTTACTAGCGGGAGGGCCGACCGGACGAATGAGCAGTTCTTC
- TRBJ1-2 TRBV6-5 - CASQGMGAYGYTF TGTGCCAGCCAGGGGATGGGAGCCTATGGCTACACCTTC
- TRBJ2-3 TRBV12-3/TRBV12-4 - CASTPGSPSTDTQYF TGTGCCAGCACCCCAGGGTCCCCTAGCACAGATACGCAGTATTTT
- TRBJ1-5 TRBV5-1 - CASRSGVNQPQHF TGCGCCAGCAGATCAGGAGTTAATCAGCCCCAGCATTTT
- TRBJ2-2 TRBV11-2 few CASSFDGLGYTGELFF TGTGCCAGCAGCTTCGACGGGTTGGGATACACCGGGGAGCTGTTTTTT
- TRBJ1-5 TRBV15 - CATSRARGDPPQPQHF TGTGCCACCAGCAGAGCAAGGGGGGACCCCCCGCAGCCCCAGCATTTT
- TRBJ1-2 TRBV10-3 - CAISPHGTGEGGYTF TGTGCCATCAGTCCACACGGGACCGGAGAAGGTGGCTACACCTTC
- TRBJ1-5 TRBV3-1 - CASSQHSRGPQHF TGTGCCAGCAGCCAACATAGTCGGGGGCCCCAGCATTTT
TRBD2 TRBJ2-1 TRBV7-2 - CASSVRLAGDWLYNEQFF TGTGCCAGCAGCGTCAGGCTAGCGGGAGACTGGTTGTACAATGAGCAGTTCTTC
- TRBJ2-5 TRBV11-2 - CASRSPRGAEETQYF TGTGCCAGCAGGTCCCCCCGGGGGGCGGAAGAGACCCAGTACTTC
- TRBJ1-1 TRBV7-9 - CASTTRGRNTEAFF TGTGCCAGCACCACGAGGGGAAGGAACACTGAAGCTTTCTTT
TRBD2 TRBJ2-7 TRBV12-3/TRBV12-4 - CASTLAGSYEQYF TGTGCCAGCACATTAGCGGGCTCCTACGAGCAGTACTTC
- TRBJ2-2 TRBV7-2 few CASSLAGEWNTGELFF TGTGCCAGCAGCTTAGCCGGGGAGTGGAACACCGGGGAGCTGTTTTTT
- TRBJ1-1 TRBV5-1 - CASSDPRDMNTEAFF TGCGCCAGCAGCGATCCCAGGGACATGAACACTGAAGCTTTCTTT
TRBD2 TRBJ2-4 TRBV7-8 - CASSLGEGTTQYF TGTGCCAGCAGCTTAGGGGAGGGGACTACCCAGTACTTC
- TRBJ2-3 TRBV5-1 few CASSWDSSTDTQYF TGCGCCAGCAGCTGGGACTCATCCACAGATACGCAGTATTTT
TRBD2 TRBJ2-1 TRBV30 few CAWSVSRTSGRVNEQFF TGTGCCTGGAGTGTAAGTCGAACTAGCGGGAGAGTTAATGAGCAGTTCTTC
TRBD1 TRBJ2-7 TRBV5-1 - CASSLDGTGGEQYF TGCGCCAGCAGCTTGGACGGGACAGGTGGGGAGCAGTACTTC
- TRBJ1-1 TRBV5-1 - CASSLSPGRDTEAFF TGCGCCAGCAGCTTGAGTCCGGGGCGGGACACTGAAGCTTTCTTT
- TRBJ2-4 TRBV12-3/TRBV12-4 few CASSPSPGTPLAKNIQYF TGTGCCAGCAGTCCATCCCCGGGGACACCATTAGCCAAAAACATTCAGTACTTC
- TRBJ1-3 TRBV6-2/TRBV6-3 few CASSRPRRFMASGNTIYF TGTGCCAGCAGTCGCCCACGGAGATTCATGGCTTCTGGAAACACCATATATTTT
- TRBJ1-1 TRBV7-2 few CASSSRTGSTEAFF TGTGCCAGCAGCTCGCGAACAGGGAGCACTGAAGCTTTCTTT
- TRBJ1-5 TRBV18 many CASSPGDQPQHF TGTGCCAGCTCACCAGGGGATCAGCCCCAGCATTTT
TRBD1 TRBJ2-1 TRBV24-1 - CATSDFSGGYSYNEQFF TGTGCCACCAGTGATTTTTCAGGGGGCTACTCCTACAATGAGCAGTTCTTC
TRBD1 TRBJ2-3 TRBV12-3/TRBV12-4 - CASSLTGGLKADTQYF TGTGCCAGCAGTCTTACAGGGGGCTTAAAGGCAGATACGCAGTATTTT
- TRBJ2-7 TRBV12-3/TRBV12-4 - CASSFPLTKSYEQYF TGTGCCAGCAGTTTCCCCCTGACAAAATCCTACGAGCAGTACTTC
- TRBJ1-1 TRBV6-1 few CASSEKVTANTEAFF TGTGCCAGCAGTGAAAAGGTAACAGCCAACACTGAAGCTTTCTTT
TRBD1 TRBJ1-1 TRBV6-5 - CASRRQGVNTEAFF TGTGCCAGCAGGCGACAGGGGGTGAACACTGAAGCTTTCTTT
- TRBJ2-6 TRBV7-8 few CASRPRRVGQPSSGANVLTF TGTGCCAGCAGGCCAAGAAGGGTCGGACAGCCAAGCTCTGGGGCCAACGTCCTGACTTTC
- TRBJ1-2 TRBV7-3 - CASSRGTLCGYTF TGTGCCAGCAGCCGCGGGACCCTATGCGGCTACACCTTC
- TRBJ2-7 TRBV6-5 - CASNGGPYEQYF TGTGCCAGCAACGGCGGACCCTACGAGCAGTACTTC
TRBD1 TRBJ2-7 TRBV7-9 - CASSLPATGQAPYEQYF TGTGCCAGCAGCTTACCTGCTACGGGACAGGCCCCTTACGAGCAGTACTTC
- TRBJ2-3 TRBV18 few CASSTHTTDTQYF TGTGCCAGCTCAACCCACACCACAGATACGCAGTATTTT
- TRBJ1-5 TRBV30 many CAYGRFGGNQPQHF TGTGCCTACGGGCGATTCGGGGGCAATCAGCCCCAGCATTTT
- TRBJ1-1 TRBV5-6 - CASSSGDGLNTEAFF TGTGCCAGCAGCTCCGGGGACGGATTGAACACTGAAGCTTTCTTT
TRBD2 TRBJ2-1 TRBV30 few CAWSVLAGTYNEQFF TGTGCCTGGAGTGTACTAGCGGGAACCTACAATGAGCAGTTCTTC
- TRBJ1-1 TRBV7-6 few CASSPLETEAFF TGTGCCAGCAGCCCTTTAGAAACTGAAGCTTTCTTT
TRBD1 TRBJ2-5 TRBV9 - CASSITTGGLGTQYF TGTGCCAGCAGCATTACGACAGGGGGCTTGGGGACCCAGTACTTC
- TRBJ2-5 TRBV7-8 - CASSQARVGVLTETQYF TGTGCCAGCAGCCAGGCCAGGGTTGGTGTCCTCACGGAGACCCAGTACTTC
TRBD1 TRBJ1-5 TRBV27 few CASRTGGPSNQPQHF TGTGCCAGCAGGACAGGGGGACCTAGCAATCAGCCCCAGCATTTT
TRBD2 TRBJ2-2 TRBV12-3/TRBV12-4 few CASSPGGGSGELFF TGTGCCAGCAGTCCGGGGGGGGGGTCCGGGGAGCTGTTTTTT